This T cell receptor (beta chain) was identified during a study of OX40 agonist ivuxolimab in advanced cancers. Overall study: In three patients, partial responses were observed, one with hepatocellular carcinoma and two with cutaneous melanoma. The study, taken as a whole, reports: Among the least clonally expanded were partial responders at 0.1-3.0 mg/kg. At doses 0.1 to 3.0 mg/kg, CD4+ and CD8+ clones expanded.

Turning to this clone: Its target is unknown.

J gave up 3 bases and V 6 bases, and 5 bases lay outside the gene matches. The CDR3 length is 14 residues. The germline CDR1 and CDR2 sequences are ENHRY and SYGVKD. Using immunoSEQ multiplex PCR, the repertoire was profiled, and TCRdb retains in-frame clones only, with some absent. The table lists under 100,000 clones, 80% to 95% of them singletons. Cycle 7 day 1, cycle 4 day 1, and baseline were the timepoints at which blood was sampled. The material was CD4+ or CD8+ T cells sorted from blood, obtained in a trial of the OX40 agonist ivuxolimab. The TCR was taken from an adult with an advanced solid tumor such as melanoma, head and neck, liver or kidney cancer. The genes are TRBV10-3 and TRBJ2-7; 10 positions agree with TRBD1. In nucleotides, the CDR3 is TGTGCCATCAGGAGGGGACAGGGGATCTACGAGCAGTACTTC. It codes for CAIRRGQGIYEQYF.